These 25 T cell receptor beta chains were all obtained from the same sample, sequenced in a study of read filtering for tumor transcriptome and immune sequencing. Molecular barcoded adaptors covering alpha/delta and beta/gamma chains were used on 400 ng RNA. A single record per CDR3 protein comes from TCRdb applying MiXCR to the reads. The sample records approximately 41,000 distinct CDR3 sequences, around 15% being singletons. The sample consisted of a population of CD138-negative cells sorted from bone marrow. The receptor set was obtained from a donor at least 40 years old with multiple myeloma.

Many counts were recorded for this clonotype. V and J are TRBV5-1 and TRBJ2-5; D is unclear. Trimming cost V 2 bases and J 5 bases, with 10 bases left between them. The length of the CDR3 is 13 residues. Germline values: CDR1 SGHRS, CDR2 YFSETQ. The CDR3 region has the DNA TGCGCCAGCAGCTTTAGGTCAATGGAGACCCAGTACTTC. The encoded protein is CASSFRSMETQYF.

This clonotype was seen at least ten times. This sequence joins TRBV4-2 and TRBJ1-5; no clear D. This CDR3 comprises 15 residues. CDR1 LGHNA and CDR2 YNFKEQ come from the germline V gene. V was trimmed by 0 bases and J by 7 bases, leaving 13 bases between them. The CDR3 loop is CASSQDNGPMQPQHF. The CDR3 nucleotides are TGTGCCAGCAGCCAAGATAATGGACCGATGCAGCCCCAGCATTTT.

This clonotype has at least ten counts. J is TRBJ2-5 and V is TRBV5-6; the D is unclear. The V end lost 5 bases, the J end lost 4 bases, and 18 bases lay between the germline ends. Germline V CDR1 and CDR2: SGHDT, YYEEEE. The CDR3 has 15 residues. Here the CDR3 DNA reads TGTGCCAGCAGAGTGAGGACCGTGGTTACAGAGACCCAGTACTTC. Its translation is CASRVRTVVTETQYF.

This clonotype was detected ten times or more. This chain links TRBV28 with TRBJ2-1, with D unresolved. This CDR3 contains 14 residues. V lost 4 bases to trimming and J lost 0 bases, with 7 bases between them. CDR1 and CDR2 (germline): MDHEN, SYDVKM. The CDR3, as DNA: TGTGCCAGCAGTTCCGAGCTCTCCTACAATGAGCAGTTCTTC. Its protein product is CASSSELSYNEQFF.

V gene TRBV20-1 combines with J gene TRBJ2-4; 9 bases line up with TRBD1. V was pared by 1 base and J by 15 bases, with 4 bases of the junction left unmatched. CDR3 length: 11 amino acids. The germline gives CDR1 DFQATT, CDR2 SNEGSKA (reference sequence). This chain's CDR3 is CSARGDRGMYF. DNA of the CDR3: TGCAGTGCTAGAGGAGACAGGGGGATGTACTTC.

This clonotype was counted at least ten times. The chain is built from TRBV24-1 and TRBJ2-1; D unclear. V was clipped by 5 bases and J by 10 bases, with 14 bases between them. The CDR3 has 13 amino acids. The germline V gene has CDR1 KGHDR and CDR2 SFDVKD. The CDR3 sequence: CATSGYRTNEQFF. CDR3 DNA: TGTGCCACCAGTGGTTACAGAACAAACGAGCAGTTCTTC.

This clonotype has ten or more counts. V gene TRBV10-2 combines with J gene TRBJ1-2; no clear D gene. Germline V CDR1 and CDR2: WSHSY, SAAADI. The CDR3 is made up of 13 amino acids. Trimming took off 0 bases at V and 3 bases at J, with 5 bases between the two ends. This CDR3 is CASSESRDYGYTF. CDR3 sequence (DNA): TGCGCCAGCAGTGAGTCGAGGGACTATGGCTACACCTTC.

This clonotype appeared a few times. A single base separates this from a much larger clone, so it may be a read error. The CDR3 DNA reads TGTGCCTGGAGTGTAGGTAATGAGCAGTCCTTC. This translates into CAWSVGNEQSF. The chain links TRBV30 to TRBJ2-1; D uncertain. Germline CDR1 is GTSNPN and CDR2 is SVGIG (reference sequence). The CDR3 runs to 11 residues.

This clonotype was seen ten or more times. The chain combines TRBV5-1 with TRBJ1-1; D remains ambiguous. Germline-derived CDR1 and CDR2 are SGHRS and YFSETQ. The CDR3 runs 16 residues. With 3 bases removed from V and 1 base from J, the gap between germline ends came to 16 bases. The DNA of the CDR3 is TGCGCCAGCAGCTCGTGGGGAATTGGGTCGAACACTGAAGCTTTCTTT. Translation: CASSSWGIGSNTEAFF.

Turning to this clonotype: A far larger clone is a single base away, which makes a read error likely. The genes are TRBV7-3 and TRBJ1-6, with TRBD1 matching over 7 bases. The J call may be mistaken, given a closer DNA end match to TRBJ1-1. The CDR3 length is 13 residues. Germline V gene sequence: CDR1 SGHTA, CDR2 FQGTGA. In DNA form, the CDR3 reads TGTGCCAGCAGCTTCGGAGGGGGCATTGAAGCTTTCTTT. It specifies CASSFGGGIEAFF.

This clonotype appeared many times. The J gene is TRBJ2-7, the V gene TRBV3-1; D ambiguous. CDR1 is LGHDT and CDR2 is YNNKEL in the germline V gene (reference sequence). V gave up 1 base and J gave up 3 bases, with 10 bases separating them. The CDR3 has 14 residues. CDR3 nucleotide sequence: TGTGCCAGCAGCCAAGGACCCCCCAACTACGAGCAGTACTTC. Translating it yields CASSQGPPNYEQYF.

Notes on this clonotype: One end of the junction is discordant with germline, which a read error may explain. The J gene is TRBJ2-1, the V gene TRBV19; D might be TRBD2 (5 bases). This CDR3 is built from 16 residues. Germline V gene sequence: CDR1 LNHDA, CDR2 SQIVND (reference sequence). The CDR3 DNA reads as TGTGCCATTAGTATAACGCGAGGGCCTTTTATAAATGAGCAGTTCTTC. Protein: CAISITRGPFINEQFF. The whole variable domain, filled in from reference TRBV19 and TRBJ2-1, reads DGGITQSPKYLFRKEGQNVTLSCEQNLNHDAMYWYRQDPGQGLRLIYYSQIVNDFQKGDIAEGYSVSREKKESFPLTVTSAQKNPTAFYLCAISITRGPFINEQFFGPGTRLTVL.

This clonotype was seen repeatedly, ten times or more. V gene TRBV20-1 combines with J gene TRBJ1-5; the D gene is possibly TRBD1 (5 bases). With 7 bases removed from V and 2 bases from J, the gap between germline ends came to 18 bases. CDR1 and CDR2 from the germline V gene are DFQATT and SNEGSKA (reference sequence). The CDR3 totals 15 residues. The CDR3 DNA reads TGCAGTGTTCCGATCGGCAGGGTACGCAATCAGCCCCAGCATTTT. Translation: CSVPIGRVRNQPQHF.

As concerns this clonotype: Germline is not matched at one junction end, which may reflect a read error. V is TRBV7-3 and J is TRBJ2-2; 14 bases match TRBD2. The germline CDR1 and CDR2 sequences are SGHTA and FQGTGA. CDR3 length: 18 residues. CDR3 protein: CASSLTGLAGASTGELLF. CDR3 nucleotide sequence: TGTGCCAGCAGCTTAACGGGACTAGCGGGAGCGAGCACCGGGGAGCTGCTTTTT.

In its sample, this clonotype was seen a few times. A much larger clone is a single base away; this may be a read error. CDR3 sequence reads: CAGSSEYGYTF. CDR3 sequence (DNA): TGTGCCGGCAGTAGTGAGTATGGCTACACCTTC. The rearrangement joins TRBV2 to TRBJ1-2; D is unresolved. Germline values: CDR1 SNHLY, CDR2 FYNNEI. The CDR3 consists of 11 residues.

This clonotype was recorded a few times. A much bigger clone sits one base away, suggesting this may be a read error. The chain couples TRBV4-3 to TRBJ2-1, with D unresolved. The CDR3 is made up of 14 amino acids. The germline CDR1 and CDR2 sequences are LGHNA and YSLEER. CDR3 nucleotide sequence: TGCGCCAGCAGCCAAGGAAAATTCTACAATGGGCAGTTCTTC. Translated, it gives CASSQGKFYNGQFF.

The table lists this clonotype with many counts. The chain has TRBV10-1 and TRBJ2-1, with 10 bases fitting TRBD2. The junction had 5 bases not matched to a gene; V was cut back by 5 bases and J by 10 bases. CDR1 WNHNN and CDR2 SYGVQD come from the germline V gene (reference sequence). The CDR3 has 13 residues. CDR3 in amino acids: CASSLAGAREQFF. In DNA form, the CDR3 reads TGCGCCAGCAGTCTAGCGGGAGCCCGGGAGCAGTTCTTC.

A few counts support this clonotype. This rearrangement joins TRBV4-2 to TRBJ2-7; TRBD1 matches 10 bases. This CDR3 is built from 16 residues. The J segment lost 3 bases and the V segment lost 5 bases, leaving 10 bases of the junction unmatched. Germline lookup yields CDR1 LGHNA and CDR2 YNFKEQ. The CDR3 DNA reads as TGTGCCAGCAGCGACCGGACAGGGGGATTGAACTACGAGCAGTACTTC. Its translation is CASSDRTGGLNYEQYF.

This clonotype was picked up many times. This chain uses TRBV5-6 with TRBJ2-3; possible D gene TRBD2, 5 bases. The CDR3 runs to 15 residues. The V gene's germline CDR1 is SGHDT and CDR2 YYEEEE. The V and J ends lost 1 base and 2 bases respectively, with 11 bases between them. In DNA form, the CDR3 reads TGTGCCAGCAGCTTGTTGGACTGGGACACAGATACGCAGTATTTT. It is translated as CASSLLDWDTDTQYF.

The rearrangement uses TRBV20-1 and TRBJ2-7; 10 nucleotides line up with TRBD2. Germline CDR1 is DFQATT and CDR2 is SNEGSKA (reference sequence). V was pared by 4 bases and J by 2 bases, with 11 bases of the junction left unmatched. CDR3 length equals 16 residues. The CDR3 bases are TGCAGTGCTACAACCCAAGCGGGAGGGCTACCCTACGAGCAGTACTTC. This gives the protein CSATTQAGGLPYEQYF.

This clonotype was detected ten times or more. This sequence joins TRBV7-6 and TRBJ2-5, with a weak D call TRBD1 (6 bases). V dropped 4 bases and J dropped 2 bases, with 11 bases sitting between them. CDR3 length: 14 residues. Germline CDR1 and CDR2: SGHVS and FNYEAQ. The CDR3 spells CASSSTGWQETQYF. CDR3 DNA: TGTGCCAGCAGCTCAACAGGGTGGCAAGAGACCCAGTACTTC.

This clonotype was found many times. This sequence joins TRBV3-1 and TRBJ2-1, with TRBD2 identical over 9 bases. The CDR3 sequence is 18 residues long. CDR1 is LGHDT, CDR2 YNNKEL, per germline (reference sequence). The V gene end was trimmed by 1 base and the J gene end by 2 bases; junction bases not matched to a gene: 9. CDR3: CASSQGTIAGAPYNEQFF. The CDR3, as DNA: TGTGCCAGCAGCCAAGGCACAATAGCGGGAGCTCCCTACAATGAGCAGTTCTTC.

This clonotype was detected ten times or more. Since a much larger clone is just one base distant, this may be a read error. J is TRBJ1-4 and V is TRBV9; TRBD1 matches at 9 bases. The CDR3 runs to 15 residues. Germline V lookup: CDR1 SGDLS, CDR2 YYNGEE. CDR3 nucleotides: TGTGCCAGCAGCGTAGAAGGGACAGGGAGAGAAAAACGGTTTTTT. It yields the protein CASSVEGTGREKRFF.

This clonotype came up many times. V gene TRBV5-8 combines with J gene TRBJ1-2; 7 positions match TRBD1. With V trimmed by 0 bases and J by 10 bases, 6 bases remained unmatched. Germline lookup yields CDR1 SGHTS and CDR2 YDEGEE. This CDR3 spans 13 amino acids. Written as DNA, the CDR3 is TGTGCCAGCAGCTTGGGTTGGACAGGACCCTACACCTTC. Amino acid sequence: CASSLGWTGPYTF.

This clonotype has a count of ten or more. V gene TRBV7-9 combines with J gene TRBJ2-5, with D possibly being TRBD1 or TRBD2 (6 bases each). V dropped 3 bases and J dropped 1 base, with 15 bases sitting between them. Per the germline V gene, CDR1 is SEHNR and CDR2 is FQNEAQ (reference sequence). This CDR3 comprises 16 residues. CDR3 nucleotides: TGTGCCAGCAGCTTCGGGGGCAGGGGCCCCCAAGAGACCCAGTACTTC. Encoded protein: CASSFGGRGPQETQYF. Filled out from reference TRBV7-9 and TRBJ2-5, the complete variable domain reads DTGVSQNPRHKITKRGQNVTFRCDPISEHNRLYWYRQTLGQGPEFLTYFQNEAQLEKSRLLSDRFSAERPKGSFSTLEIQRTEQGDSAMYLCASSFGGRGPQETQYFGPGTRLLVL.